The present T cell receptor (beta chain) was sequenced within a study of blood T cell repertoires in COVID-19. Donors were grouped by their self-reported clinical history. Source study methods: How many nucleated cells were present was estimated from reference gene primer amplification. The repertoire was sequenced with immunoSEQ multiplex PCR; TCRdb's copy has only in-frame clones and lacks some. V and J calls and clone size follow that table, whereas D and trimming were derived from the DNA. The table shows some 190,000 clones, with under 80% occurring only once. V lost 4 bases to trimming and J lost 6 bases; unmatched junction nucleotides: 5. Looked up from germline, CDR1 is MNHEY and CDR2 is SMNVEV (reference sequence). CDR3 length: 13 amino acids.

The receptor was isolated from a woman in her forties or fifties with acute COVID-19. This rearrangement joins TRBV27 to TRBJ1-2; TRBD1 agrees at 7 bases. Sequenced: PBMCs or T cells enriched from blood (not recorded which). The CDR3: CASSSRQGNGYTF. The CDR3 region has the DNA TGTGCCAGCAGTTCCCGACAGGGCAATGGCTACACCTTC.